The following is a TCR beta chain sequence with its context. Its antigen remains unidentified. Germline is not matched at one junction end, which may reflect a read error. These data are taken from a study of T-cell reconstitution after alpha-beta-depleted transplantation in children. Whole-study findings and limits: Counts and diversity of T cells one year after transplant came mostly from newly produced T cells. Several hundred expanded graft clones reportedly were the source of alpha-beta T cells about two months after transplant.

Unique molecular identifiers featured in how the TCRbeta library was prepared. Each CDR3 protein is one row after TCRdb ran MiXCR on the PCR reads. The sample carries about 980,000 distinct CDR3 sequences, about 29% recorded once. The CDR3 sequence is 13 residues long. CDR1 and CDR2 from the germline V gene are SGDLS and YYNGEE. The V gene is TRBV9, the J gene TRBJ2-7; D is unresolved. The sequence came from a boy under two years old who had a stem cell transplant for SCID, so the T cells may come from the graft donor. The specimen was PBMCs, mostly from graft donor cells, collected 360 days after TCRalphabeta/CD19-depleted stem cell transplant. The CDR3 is CASSVVPWYEQYF. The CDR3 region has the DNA TGTGCCAGCAGTGTAGTTCCATGGTACGAGCAGTACTTC.